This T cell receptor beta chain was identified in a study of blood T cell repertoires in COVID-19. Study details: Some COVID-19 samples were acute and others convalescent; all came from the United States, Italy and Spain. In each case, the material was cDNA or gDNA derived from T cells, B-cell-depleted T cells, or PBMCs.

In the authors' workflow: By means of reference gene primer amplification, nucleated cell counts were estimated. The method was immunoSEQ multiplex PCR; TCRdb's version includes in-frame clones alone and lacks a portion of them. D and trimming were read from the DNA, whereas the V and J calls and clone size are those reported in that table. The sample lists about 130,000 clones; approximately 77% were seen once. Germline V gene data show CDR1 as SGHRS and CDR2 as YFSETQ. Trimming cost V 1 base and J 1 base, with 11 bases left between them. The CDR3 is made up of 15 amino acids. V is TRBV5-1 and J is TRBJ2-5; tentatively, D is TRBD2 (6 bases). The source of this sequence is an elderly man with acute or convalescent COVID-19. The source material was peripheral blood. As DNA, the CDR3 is TGCGCCAGCAGCTTGACGGGGGACCGCCAAGAGACCCAGTACTTC. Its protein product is CASSLTGDRQETQYF.